Listed below are T cell receptor beta chains from one sample, sequenced in a study of control samples from healthy donors and cancer patients. Only in-frame clones appear in the TCRdb table, and some are missing; sequencing was by immunoSEQ multiplex PCR. The sample has around 95,000 clones, over 80% seen once. The sequencing input was blood. The receptors originated from a man aged 25-45 years in good health. The CDR3 runs from the conserved cysteine through the conserved F or W. A D gene is named only where the DNA matches it firmly. For some rows the clone size is stated as once, few or many, or as a class when expanded; others skip it.

J | V | D | size | DNA | CDR3
TRBJ2-3 | TRBV7-9 | . | . | TGTGCCAGCAGCATCTTCCGGGCGGGGAGCACAGATACGCAGTATTTT | CASSIFRAGSTDTQYF
TRBJ1-1 | TRBV29-1 | . | . | TGCAGCTCCCAATTTGGTGTCACTGAAGCTTTCTTT | CSSQFGVTEAFF
TRBJ2-7 | TRBV3-1/TRBV3-2 | . | . | TGTGCCAGCAGCGCGGGGTGGGGGCAGTCGATCTACGAGCAGTACTTC | CASSAGWGQSIYEQYF
TRBJ2-1 | TRBV24-1 | TRBD1 | . | TGTGCCACCAGTGACCCGAAGGGGGCATTCTACAATGAGCAGTTCTTC | CATSDPKGAFYNEQFF
TRBJ2-7 | TRBV12-5 | . | . | TGTGCTAGTGCCACAGACAGGTACTCCTACGAGCAGTACTTC | CASATDRYSYEQYF
TRBJ2-5 | TRBV5-4 | . | . | TGTGCCAGCAGCTCGCGGGTGGAAGAGACCCAGTACTTC | CASSSRVEETQYF
TRBJ2-1 | TRBV10-3 | . | few | TGTGCCATCAGCCCGACCAACTCCTACAATGAGCAGTTCTTC | CAISPTNSYNEQFF
TRBJ1-4 | TRBV18 | . | . | TGTGCCAGCTCACCAGGGGCGACTAATGAAAAACTGTTTTTT | CASSPGATNEKLFF
TRBJ2-3 | TRBV7-9 | TRBD1 | . | TGTGCCAGCAACCTAATCGGACAGGGGGCGGGCCAAGATACGCAGTATTTT | CASNLIGQGAGQDTQYF
TRBJ2-7 | TRBV6-5 | TRBD1 | . | TGTGCCAGCAGTTACACACAGGGGTACGAGCAGTACTTC | CASSYTQGYEQYF
TRBJ2-3 | TRBV7-9 | . | . | TGTGCCAGCAGCTTACGGCAGGGCAGCACAGATACGCAGTATTTT | CASSLRQGSTDTQYF
TRBJ1-5 | TRBV30 | . | . | TGTGCCTGGAGTGTTCTACAGGGGCCCCAGCATTTT | CAWSVLQGPQHF
TRBJ2-7 | TRBV6-5 | TRBD1 | . | TGTGCCAGCAGCCGGGACAGGGTGATTGAGCAGTACTTC | CASSRDRVIEQYF
TRBJ1-1 | TRBV5-4 | . | . | TGTGCCAGCAGCTTAACGAACACTGAAGCTTTCTTT | CASSLTNTEAFF